These 28 T cell receptor beta chains originate from one sample sequenced in a study of human T cells and chemical hapten exposure (dated by TCRdb to the early 2020s). The library was prepared using RACE. These reads were obtained on a NextSeq 500. TCRdb ran its own pipeline on the public reads, namely fastp trimming at Q25 and MiXCR clone calling, and kept in-frame beta chains. A single entry per CDR3 protein holds the most common genes and DNA from its merged rows. Present in this sample are over 300,000 distinct CDR3 sequences, more than 4.5% of which were seen just once. Approximately 2.4% of the sample comes from the top ten. This specimen's time point label, interpreted: pre-sensitization, week 0. The treatment or condition label on this specimen signifies: therapeutic diphenylcyclopropenone sensitization with weekly scalp DPC. The material sequenced was whole blood, taken in connection with sensitization to the hapten diphenylcyclopropenone (DPC). These receptors were obtained from a woman between 50 and 59 years old with alopecia areata. Some clones in this sample may be carry-over from other donors' samples.

The chain recombines TRBV27 with TRBJ2-7; D is undetermined. The length of the CDR3 is 15 residues. The germline V gene encodes CDR1 MNHEY and CDR2 SMNVEV (reference sequence). Trimming stripped 3 bases from V and 0 bases from J, with 12 bases between. CDR3 protein: CASSFGPPSSYEQYF. The CDR3 DNA reads TGTGCCAGCAGTTTCGGCCCACCGAGCTCCTACGAGCAGTACTTC.

There are a few counts of this clonotype. CDR3 coding DNA: TGTGCCAGCAGCTTACGGCGGGGGGGCTCAGATACGCAGTATTTT. Protein: CASSLRRGGSDTQYF. The chain recombines TRBV7-3 with TRBJ2-3; 9 bases map to TRBD2. Germline lookup yields CDR1 SGHTA and CDR2 FQGTGA. The V gene end was trimmed by 2 bases and the J gene end by 4 bases; junction bases not matched to a gene: 4. The CDR3 is made up of 15 amino acids.

This clonotype was counted ten times or more. The chain combines TRBV20-1 with TRBJ2-7; no reliable D call. The CDR3 is made up of 12 amino acids. Germline V lookup: CDR1 DFQATT, CDR2 SNEGSKA (reference sequence). V dropped 0 bases and J dropped 6 bases, with 9 bases sitting between them. This CDR3 reads CSARDLSSEQYF. DNA of the CDR3: TGCAGTGCTAGAGATCTGAGCTCCGAGCAGTACTTC.

The chain employs TRBV6-2 or TRBV6-3 and TRBJ1-2, with no clear D. This CDR3 has 15 amino acids. Germline assignment: CDR1 MNHEY and CDR2 SVGEGT. The V gene lost 0 bases and the J gene lost 4 bases, with 12 bases spanning the gap. As DNA, the CDR3 is TGTGCCAGCAGTTACTCGAGAAGCTCGGGCTATGGCTACACCTTC. It yields the protein CASSYSRSSGYGYTF.

This clonotype was recorded at least ten times. The V call is TRBV21-1, the J call TRBJ1-2. TRBV21-1 is reported as a pseudogene. This CDR3 region has 12 residues. Written as DNA, the CDR3 is TGTGCCAGCAGCAAAGCGGCCTATGGCTACACCTTC. This sequence encodes CASSKAAYGYTF.

The CDR3: CSATTTDTQYF. The CDR3 bases are TGCAGTGCTACCACAACAGATACGCAGTATTTT. The chain recombines TRBV20-1 with TRBJ2-3; no firm D call. Germline V gene sequence: CDR1 DFQATT, CDR2 SNEGSKA (reference sequence). This CDR3 has 11 amino acids. Trimming took off 4 bases at V and 3 bases at J, with 5 bases between the two ends.

The V call is TRBV6-2 or TRBV6-3, the J call TRBJ1-1; D is undetermined. The germline gives CDR1 MNHEY, CDR2 SVGEGT. The CDR3 length is 13 residues. Trimming removed 6 bases at V and 1 base at J, with 9 bases between. In DNA form, the CDR3 reads TGTGCCAGCAGCGCGGGGAGGAACACTGAAGCTTTCTTT. Translated, it gives CASSAGRNTEAFF.

This clonotype has a count of ten or more. The chain uses TRBV7-2 and TRBJ2-3, with D maybe TRBD1 (5 bases). Germline V gives CDR1 SGHTA, CDR2 FQGNSA. The CDR3 is 14 residues long. Trimming left V 7 bases short and J 2 bases short, with 13 bases between. The CDR3 reads CASTETASTDTQYF. CDR3 nucleotides: TGTGCCAGCACCGAGACAGCCTCCACAGATACGCAGTATTTT.

There are many counts of this clonotype. The chain couples TRBV12-5 to TRBJ1-5; unclear D gene. The V end was cut by 9 bases, the J end by 0 bases, with 15 bases between. There are 15 residues in the CDR3. The V gene's germline CDR1 is LGHNT and CDR2 FRNRAP. The CDR3 loop reads CASTIGVVSNQPQHF. The CDR3 DNA reads as TGTGCTAGCACGATCGGGGTAGTTAGCAATCAGCCCCAGCATTTT.

This clonotype was found many times. V usage is TRBV10-2 and J usage is TRBJ1-1; D not resolved. The V gene's germline CDR1 is WSHSY and CDR2 SAAADI. V was clipped by 7 bases and J by 4 bases, with 13 bases between them. The CDR3 contains 13 residues. The CDR3 DNA is TGCGCCAGCACCACCTGGTCCGGCACTGAAGCTTTCTTT. It specifies CASTTWSGTEAFF.

V is TRBV13 and J is TRBJ1-6; 7 bases align to TRBD1. This CDR3 region has 16 residues. The V gene's germline CDR1 is PRHDT and CDR2 FYEKMQ (reference sequence). V dropped 3 bases and J dropped 7; count of bases not matched to a gene: 9. CDR3 region: CASSFAAQGPNSPLHF. The DNA of the CDR3 is TGTGCCAGCAGCTTCGCTGCACAGGGGCCCAATTCACCCCTCCACTTT.

This sequence joins TRBV27 and TRBJ1-1; 7 bases are shared with TRBD1. V shed 3 bases and J 7 bases; nucleotides not matched to a gene: 17. The germline CDR1 and CDR2 sequences are MNHEY and SMNVEV (reference sequence). This CDR3 spans 17 amino acids. CDR3 in amino acids: CASSFLPRQGENGEAFF. The CDR3 region has the DNA TGTGCCAGCAGTTTCCTCCCTCGACAGGGTGAAAACGGTGAAGCTTTCTTT.

CDR3 DNA sequence: TGCGCCAGCAGCTTGGCTAGACAGGGGGAGACCCAGTACTTC. It translates to CASSLARQGETQYF. This chain joins TRBV5-1 and TRBJ2-5; 8 positions match TRBD1. The CDR3 loop spans 14 amino acids. Germline-derived CDR1 and CDR2 are SGHRS and YFSETQ. The V gene end was trimmed by 0 bases and the J gene end by 5 bases; junction bases not matched to a gene: 3.

This clonotype has at least ten counts. This chain links TRBV20-1 with TRBJ2-7; tentatively, D is TRBD1 or TRBD2 (5 bases each). This CDR3 spans 12 amino acids. Between the trimmed V and J ends, which lost 3 bases and 5 bases, there was a span of 11 bases. Germline CDR1 reads DFQATT; CDR2 reads SNEGSKA (reference sequence). The CDR3 DNA follows: TGCAGTGCTAGGGGACCCACGGACGAGCAGTACTTC. Its protein product is CSARGPTDEQYF.

This clonotype was counted ten times or more. This chain links TRBV14 with TRBJ2-1; 7 positions agree with TRBD2. V was clipped by 3 bases and J by 2 bases; unmatched bases: 7. Germline V gene lookup returns CDR1 SGHDN and CDR2 FVKESK. This CDR3 region has 16 residues. The DNA for the CDR3 is TGTGCCAGCAGCCACCTTGGACTAGGCCCCTACAATGAGCAGTTCTTC. Its protein is CASSHLGLGPYNEQFF.

In this sample, this clonotype turned up many times. The chain employs TRBV30 and TRBJ1-1; 7 bases fit TRBD1. Trimming cost V 3 bases and J 6 bases; bases outside gene matches: 7. This CDR3 is built from 13 residues. Germline V CDR1 and CDR2: GTSNPN, SVGIG (reference sequence). CDR3 residues: CAWRGQRGAEAFF. CDR3 bases: TGTGCCTGGAGGGGACAGCGGGGGGCTGAAGCTTTCTTT.

This clonotype was detected many times. The chain recombines TRBV20-1 with TRBJ1-2, with D unclear. This CDR3 is built from 12 residues. The ends were cut back, 7 bases at V and 0 bases at J, with 9 bases in the middle. Per germline, CDR1 DFQATT and CDR2 SNEGSKA (reference sequence). The CDR3 loop reads CSGDPPNYGYTF. CDR3 coding DNA: TGCAGTGGAGATCCTCCTAACTATGGCTACACCTTC.

The chain carries TRBV7-3 and TRBJ2-5, with D hard to call. The length of the CDR3 is 16 residues. V was pared by 0 bases and J by 5 bases, with 16 bases between. Germline loops: CDR1 SGHTA, CDR2 FQGTGA. CDR3 residues: CASSLTSNTFGETQYF. DNA for the CDR3: TGTGCCAGCAGCTTAACGAGTAACACATTCGGGGAGACCCAGTACTTC.

This clonotype was counted ten times or more. The chain employs TRBV3-1 and TRBJ2-5, with unresolved D. V was shortened by 3 bases and J by 2 bases, with 4 bases between the two germline ends. The CDR3 has 12 residues. CDR1 is LGHDT, CDR2 YNNKEL, per germline (reference sequence). The CDR3 reads CASSHRQETQYF. CDR3 nucleotides: TGTGCCAGCAGCCACCGTCAAGAGACCCAGTACTTC.

The table lists this clonotype with a few counts. The gene calls are TRBV29-1 and TRBJ1-1; 7 nucleotides align to TRBD1. With 2 bases clipped from V and 4 bases from J, the junction kept 4 bases outside the gene matches. Germline V gene data show CDR1 as SQVTM and CDR2 as ANQGSEA. There are 13 residues in the CDR3. This chain's CDR3 is CSVERRGLTEAFF. The DNA for the CDR3 is TGCAGCGTTGAAAGGAGGGGGCTCACTGAAGCTTTCTTT.

This clonotype was detected ten times or more. CDR3 sequence reads: CSARGGREKLFF. The CDR3 DNA sequence: TGCAGTGCTAGAGGGGGACGGGAAAAACTGTTTTTT. V gene TRBV20-1 combines with J gene TRBJ1-4; D is possibly TRBD1 (5 bases). Germline V lookup: CDR1 DFQATT, CDR2 SNEGSKA (reference sequence). V was shortened by 1 base and J by 8 bases, with 8 bases between the two germline ends. The CDR3 length is 12 residues.

This clonotype came up many times. V usage is TRBV10-2 and J usage is TRBJ2-6; D is ambiguous. Germline CDR1 and CDR2: WSHSY and SAAADI. The CDR3 runs to 16 residues. Trimming removed 3 bases at V and 2 bases at J, with 11 bases between. The DNA of the CDR3 is TGCGCCAGCAGTGAAGGGCCGCTTGCTGGGGCCAACGTCCTGACTTTC. Translated: CASSEGPLAGANVLTF.

This clonotype was counted a few times. The chain links TRBV9 to TRBJ2-3; the D gene is possibly TRBD1 (6 bases). The germline gives CDR1 SGDLS, CDR2 YYNGEE. V lost 0 bases to trimming and J lost 3 bases, with 11 bases between them. The CDR3 is made up of 15 amino acids. CDR3 sequence (DNA): TGTGCCAGCAGCGTAGGGACAGTCGGGACAGATACGCAGTATTTT. The encoded protein is CASSVGTVGTDTQYF.

This chain links TRBV3-1 with TRBJ2-2; D remains ambiguous. In germline, CDR1 is LGHDT, CDR2 YNNKEL (reference sequence). The CDR3 length is 16 residues. V dropped 4 bases and J dropped 0 bases, with 12 bases sitting between them. The CDR3 nucleotides read TGTGCCAGCAGCCTCTTGGACGGCCCGAACACCGGGGAGCTGTTTTTT. Protein product: CASSLLDGPNTGELFF.

This clonotype has a count of ten or more. The rearrangement links TRBV9 to TRBJ2-1; D may be TRBD2 (7 bases). V lost 3 bases, J lost 8 bases, and 18 bases lay in between. This CDR3 contains 15 residues. The germline CDR1 and CDR2 sequences are SGDLS and YYNGEE. This CDR3 is CASSAPGVGGDEQFF. The DNA for the CDR3 is TGTGCCAGCAGCGCCCCCGGGGTAGGGGGGGATGAGCAGTTCTTC.

The chain links TRBV24-1 to TRBJ2-7; D is unclear. The germline V and J ends were trimmed by 2 bases and 1 base, with 11 bases remaining between them. Looked up from germline, CDR1 is KGHDR and CDR2 is SFDVKD. The length of the CDR3 is 15 residues. The CDR3 sequence is CATSDSRKLSYEQYF. The CDR3 coding sequence is TGTGCCACCAGTGATTCCCGGAAGCTTTCCTACGAGCAGTACTTC.

The chain uses TRBV18 and TRBJ1-5; D is perhaps TRBD1 (5 bases). Trimming stripped 4 bases from V and 2 bases from J, with 12 bases between. Germline lookup yields CDR1 KGHSH and CDR2 LQKENI. This CDR3 is 15 amino acids long. The chain's CDR3 is CASSRDRTGNQPQHF. DNA of the CDR3: TGTGCCAGCTCACGCGACAGAACGGGCAATCAGCCCCAGCATTTT.

The sample holds many counts of this clonotype. The J gene is TRBJ2-7, the V gene TRBV7-7; perhaps TRBD2 as D (5 bases). The CDR3 is 13 amino acids. Germline-derived CDR1 and CDR2 are SSHAT and FNYEAQ (reference sequence). Trimming took off 3 bases at V and 6 bases at J, with 12 bases between the two ends. This CDR3 reads CASSFGVGREQYF. Written as DNA, the CDR3 is TGTGCCAGCAGCTTCGGGGTAGGACGCGAGCAGTACTTC.